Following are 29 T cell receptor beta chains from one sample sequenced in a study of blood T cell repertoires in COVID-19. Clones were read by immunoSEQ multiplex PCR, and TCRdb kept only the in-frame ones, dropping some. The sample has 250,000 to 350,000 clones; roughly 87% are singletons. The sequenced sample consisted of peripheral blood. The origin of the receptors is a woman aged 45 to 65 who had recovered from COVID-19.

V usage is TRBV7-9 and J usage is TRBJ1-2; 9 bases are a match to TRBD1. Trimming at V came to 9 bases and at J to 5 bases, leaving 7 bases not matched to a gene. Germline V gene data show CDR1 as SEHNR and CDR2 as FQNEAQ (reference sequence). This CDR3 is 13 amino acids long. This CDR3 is CARPTGTGYGYTF. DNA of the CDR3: TGTGCCAGACCGACCGGGACAGGGTATGGCTACACCTTC.

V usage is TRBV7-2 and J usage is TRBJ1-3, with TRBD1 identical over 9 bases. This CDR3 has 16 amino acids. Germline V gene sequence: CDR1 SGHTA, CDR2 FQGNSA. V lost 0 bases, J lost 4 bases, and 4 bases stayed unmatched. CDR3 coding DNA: TGTGCCAGCAGCTTAGCTGGACAGGGGACAGGAAACACCATATATTTT. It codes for CASSLAGQGTGNTIYF. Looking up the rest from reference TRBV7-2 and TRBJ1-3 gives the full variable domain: GAGVSQSPSNKVTEKGKDVELRCDPISGHTALYWYRQSLGQGLEFLIYFQGNSAPDKSGLPSDRFSAERTGGSVSTLTIQRTQQEDSAVYLCASSLAGQGTGNTIYFGEGSWLTVV.

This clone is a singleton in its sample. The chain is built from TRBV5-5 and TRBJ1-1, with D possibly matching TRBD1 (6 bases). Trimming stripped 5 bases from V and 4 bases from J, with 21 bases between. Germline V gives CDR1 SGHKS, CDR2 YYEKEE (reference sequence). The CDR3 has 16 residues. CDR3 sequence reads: CASRRGGPGGGTEAFF. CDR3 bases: TGTGCCAGCAGGAGGGGGGGGCCCGGCGGTGGCACTGAAGCTTTCTTT. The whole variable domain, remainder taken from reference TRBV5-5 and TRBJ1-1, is DAGVTQSPTHLIKTRGQQVTLRCSPISGHKSVSWYQQVLGQGPQFIFQYYEKEERGRGNFPDRFSARQFPNYSSELNVNALLLGDSALYLCASRRGGPGGGTEAFFGQGTRLTVV.

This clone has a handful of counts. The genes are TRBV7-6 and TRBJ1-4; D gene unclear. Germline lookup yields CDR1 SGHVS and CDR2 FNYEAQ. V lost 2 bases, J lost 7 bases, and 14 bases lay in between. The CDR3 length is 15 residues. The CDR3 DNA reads TGTGCCAGCAGCTTATCTAGGATGGAGAGTGAAAAACTGTTTTTT. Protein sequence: CASSLSRMESEKLFF.

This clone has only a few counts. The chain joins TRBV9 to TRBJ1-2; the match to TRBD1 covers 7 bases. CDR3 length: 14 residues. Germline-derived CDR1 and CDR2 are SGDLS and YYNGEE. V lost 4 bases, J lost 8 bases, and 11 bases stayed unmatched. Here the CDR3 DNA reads TGTGCCAGCAGCCCAGGGGGTGGGACCAGGGGCTACACCTTC. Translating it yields CASSPGGGTRGYTF.

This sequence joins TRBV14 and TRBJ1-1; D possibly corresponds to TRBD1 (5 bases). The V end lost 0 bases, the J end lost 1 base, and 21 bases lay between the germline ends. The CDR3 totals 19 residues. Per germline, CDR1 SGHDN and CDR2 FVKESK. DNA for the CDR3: TGTGCCAGCAGCCAAGATTGGTTCGCGGGGGACCGAGAGAACACTGAAGCTTTCTTT. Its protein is CASSQDWFAGDRENTEAFF.

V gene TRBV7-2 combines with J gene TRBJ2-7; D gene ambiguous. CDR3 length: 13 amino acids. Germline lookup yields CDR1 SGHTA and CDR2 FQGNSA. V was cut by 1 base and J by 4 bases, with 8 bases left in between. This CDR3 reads CASSLVRAYEQYF. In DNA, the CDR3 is TGTGCCAGCAGCTTAGTTCGCGCGTACGAGCAGTACTTC.

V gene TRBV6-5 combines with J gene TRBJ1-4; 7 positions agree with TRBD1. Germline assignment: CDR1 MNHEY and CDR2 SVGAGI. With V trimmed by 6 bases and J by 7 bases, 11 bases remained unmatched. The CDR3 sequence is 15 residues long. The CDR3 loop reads CASSSRSGQVEKLFF. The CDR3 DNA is TGTGCCAGCAGCTCCCGAAGCGGACAGGTTGAAAAACTGTTTTTT.

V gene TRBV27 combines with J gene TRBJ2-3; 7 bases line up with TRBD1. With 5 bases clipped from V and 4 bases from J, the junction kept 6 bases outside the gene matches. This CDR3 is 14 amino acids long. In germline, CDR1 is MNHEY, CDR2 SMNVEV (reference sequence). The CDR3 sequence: CASSNRGYPDTQYF. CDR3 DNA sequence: TGTGCCAGCAGTAACAGGGGATATCCAGATACGCAGTATTTT.

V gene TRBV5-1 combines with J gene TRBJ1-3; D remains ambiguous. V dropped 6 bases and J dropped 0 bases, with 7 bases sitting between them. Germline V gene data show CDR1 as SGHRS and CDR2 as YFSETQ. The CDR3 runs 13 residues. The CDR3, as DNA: TGCGCCAGCATGGCCAGCTCTGGAAACACCATATATTTT. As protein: CASMASSGNTIYF.

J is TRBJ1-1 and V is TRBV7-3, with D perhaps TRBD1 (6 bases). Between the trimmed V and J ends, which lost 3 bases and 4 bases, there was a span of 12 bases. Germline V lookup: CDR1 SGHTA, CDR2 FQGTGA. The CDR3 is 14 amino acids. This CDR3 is CASSFRGAITEAFF. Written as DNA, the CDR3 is TGTGCCAGCAGCTTTCGGGGGGCTATCACTGAAGCTTTCTTT.

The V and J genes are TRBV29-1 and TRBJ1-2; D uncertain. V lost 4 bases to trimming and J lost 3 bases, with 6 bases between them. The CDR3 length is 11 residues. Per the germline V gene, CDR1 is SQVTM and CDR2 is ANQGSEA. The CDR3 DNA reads TGCAGCGTTGTAATTCACTATGGCTACACCTTC. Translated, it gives CSVVIHYGYTF.

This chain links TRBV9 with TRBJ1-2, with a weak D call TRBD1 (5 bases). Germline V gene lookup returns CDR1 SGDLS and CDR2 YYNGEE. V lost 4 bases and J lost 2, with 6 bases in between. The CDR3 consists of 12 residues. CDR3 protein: CASSQGNYGYTF. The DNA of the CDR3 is TGTGCCAGCAGCCAGGGCAACTATGGCTACACCTTC.

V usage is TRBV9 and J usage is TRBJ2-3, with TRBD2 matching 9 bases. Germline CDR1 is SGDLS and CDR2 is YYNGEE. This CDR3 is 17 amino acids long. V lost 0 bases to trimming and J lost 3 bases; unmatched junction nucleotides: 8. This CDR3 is CASSVALAGGVTDTQYF. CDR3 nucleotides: TGTGCCAGCAGCGTAGCACTAGCGGGCGGAGTGACAGATACGCAGTATTTT.

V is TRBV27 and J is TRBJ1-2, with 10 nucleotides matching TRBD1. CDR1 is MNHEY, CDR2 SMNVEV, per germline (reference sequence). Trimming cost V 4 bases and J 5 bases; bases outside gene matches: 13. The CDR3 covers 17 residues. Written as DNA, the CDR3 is TGTGCCAGCAGTTCCCTCCGTCAGGGACAGGGGAGATATGGCTACACCTTC. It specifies CASSSLRQGQGRYGYTF.

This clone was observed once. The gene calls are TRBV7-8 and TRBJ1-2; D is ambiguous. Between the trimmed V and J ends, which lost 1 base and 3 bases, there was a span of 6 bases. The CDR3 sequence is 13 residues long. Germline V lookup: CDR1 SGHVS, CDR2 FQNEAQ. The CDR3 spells CASSLGAHYGYTF. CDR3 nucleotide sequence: TGTGCCAGCAGCTTAGGGGCCCACTATGGCTACACCTTC.

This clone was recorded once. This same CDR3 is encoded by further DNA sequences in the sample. DNA of the CDR3: TGTGCCAGCAGACCGGGACTAGCGGGCACCGGGGAGCTGTTTTTT. It encodes CASRPGLAGTGELFF. This chain connects TRBV28 to TRBJ2-2; TRBD2 agrees at 12 bases. Germline V CDR1 and CDR2: MDHEN, SYDVKM. V lost 6 bases to trimming and J lost 4 bases; unmatched junction nucleotides: 3. The CDR3 has 15 residues.

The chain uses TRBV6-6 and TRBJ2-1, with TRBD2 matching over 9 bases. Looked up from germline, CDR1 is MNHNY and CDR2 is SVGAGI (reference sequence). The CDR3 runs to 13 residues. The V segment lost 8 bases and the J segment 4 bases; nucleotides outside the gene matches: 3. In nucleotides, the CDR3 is TGTGCCAGCTTAGCGGGGGCTTACAATGAGCAGTTCTTC. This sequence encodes CASLAGAYNEQFF.

CDR3 sequence (DNA): TGTGCCAGCAGCTCCCAGGGCCTGGAGGGCACTGAAGCTTTCTTT. Translation: CASSSQGLEGTEAFF. This chain links TRBV7-9 with TRBJ1-1, with D perhaps matching TRBD1 (5 bases). V lost 4 bases and J lost 4, with 16 bases in between. CDR3 length: 15 residues. Germline V CDR1 and CDR2: SEHNR, FQNEAQ (reference sequence). Variable domain in full (rest from reference TRBV7-9 and TRBJ1-1): DTGVSQNPRHKITKRGQNVTFRCDPISEHNRLYWYRQTLGQGPEFLTYFQNEAQLEKSRLLSDRFSAERPKGSFSTLEIQRTEQGDSAMYLCASSSQGLEGTEAFFGQGTRLTVV.

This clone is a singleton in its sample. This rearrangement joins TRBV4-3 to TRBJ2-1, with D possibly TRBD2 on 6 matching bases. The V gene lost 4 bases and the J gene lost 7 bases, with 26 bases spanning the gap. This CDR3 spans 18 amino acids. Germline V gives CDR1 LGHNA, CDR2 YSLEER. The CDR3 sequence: CASSRDIGDSGVQNEQFF. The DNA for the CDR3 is TGCGCCAGCAGCCGAGATATTGGGGACTCAGGCGTTCAAAATGAGCAGTTCTTC.

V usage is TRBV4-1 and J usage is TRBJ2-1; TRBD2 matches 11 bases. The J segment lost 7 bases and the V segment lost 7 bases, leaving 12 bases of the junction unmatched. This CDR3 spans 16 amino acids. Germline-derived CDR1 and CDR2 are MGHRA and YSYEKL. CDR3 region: CASTDSGGVGGNEQFF. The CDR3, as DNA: TGCGCCAGCACCGATAGCGGGGGGGTTGGGGGAAATGAGCAGTTCTTC.

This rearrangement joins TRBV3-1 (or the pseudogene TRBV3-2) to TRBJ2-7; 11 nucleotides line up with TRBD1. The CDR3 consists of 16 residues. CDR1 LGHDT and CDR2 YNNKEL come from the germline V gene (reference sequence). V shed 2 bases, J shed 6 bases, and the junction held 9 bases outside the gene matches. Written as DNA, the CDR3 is TGTGCCAGCAGCCAATTCTCGGACAGGGGGCTTAGCGAGCAGTACTTC. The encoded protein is CASSQFSDRGLSEQYF.

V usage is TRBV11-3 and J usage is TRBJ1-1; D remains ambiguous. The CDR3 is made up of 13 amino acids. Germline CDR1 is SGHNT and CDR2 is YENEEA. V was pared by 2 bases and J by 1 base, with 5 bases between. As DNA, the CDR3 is TGTGCCAGCAGCTTAAGAGGGAACACTGAAGCTTTCTTT. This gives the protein CASSLRGNTEAFF.

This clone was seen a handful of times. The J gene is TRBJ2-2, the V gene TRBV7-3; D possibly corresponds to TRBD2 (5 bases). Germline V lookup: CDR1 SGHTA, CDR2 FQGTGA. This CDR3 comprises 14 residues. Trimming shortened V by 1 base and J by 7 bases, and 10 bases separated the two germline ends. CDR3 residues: CASSLIGVGGELFF. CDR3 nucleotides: TGTGCCAGCAGCTTAATCGGGGTCGGCGGGGAGCTGTTTTTT.

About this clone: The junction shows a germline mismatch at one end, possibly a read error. The CDR3: CAWSLGSGGRF. CDR3 in DNA: TGTGCCTGGAGTCTTGGCAGCGGGGGACGCTTC. The chain combines TRBV30 with TRBJ1-2; TRBD1 is a possible D gene (5 bases). The CDR3 runs 11 residues. Germline CDR1 and CDR2: GTSNPN and SVGIG (reference sequence). The full variable domain, completed using reference TRBV30 and TRBJ1-2, is SQTIHQWPATLVQPVGSPLSLECTVEGTSNPNLYWYRQAAGRGLQLLFYSVGIGQISSEVPQNLSASRPQDRQFILSSKKLLLSDSGFYLCAWSLGSGGRFGSGTRLTVV.

CDR3 DNA: TGCGCCAGCTCGCAAGTACCGGGTCCTAACACCGGGGAGCTGTTTTTT. Translated: CASSQVPGPNTGELFF. J is TRBJ2-2 and V is TRBV5-1; unclear D gene. This CDR3 is 16 amino acids long. CDR1 is SGHRS and CDR2 is YFSETQ in the germline V gene. Trimming cost V 7 bases and J 2 bases, with 18 bases left between them. Together with reference TRBV5-1 and TRBJ2-2, the CDR3 gives the full variable domain: KAGVTQTPRYLIKTRGQQVTLSCSPISGHRSVSWYQQTPGQGLQFLFEYFSETQRNKGNFPGRFSGRQFSNSRSEMNVSTLELGDSALYLCASSQVPGPNTGELFFGEGSRLTVL.

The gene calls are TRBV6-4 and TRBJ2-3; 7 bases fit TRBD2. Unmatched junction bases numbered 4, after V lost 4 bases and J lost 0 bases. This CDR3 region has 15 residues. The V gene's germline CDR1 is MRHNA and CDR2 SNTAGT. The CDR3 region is CASSVGSGSTDTQYF. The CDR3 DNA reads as TGTGCCAGCAGTGTTGGTAGCGGGAGCACAGATACGCAGTATTTT.

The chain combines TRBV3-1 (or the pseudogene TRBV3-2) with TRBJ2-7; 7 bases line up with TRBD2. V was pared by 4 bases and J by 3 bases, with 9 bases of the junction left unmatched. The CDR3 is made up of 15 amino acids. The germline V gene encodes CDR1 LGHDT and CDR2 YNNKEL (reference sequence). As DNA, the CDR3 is TGTGCCAGCAGCCTCGGACTAGGCCCTAACTACGAGCAGTACTTC. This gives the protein CASSLGLGPNYEQYF.

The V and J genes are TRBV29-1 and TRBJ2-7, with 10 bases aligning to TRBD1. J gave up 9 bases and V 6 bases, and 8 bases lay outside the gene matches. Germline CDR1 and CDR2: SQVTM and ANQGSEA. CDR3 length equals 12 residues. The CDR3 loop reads CSVETGGTRQYF. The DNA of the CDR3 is TGCAGCGTAGAGACAGGGGGCACAAGGCAGTACTTC.